This section outlines one T cell receptor (beta chain) sequence together with its context. The antigen is unknown. The ends were cut back, 5 bases at V and 6 bases at J, with 13 bases in the middle. CDR3 length: 14 residues. Germline V gene data show CDR1 as SGHTA and CDR2 as FQGNSA. Sequencing used immunoSEQ multiplex PCR; TCRdb keeps in-frame clones, though not all of them. The sample consists of some 120,000 clones, 93% of them appearing once. This sample stems from a study of T cell responses to AZD1222 COVID-19 vaccine. Overall study context: Second doses that came at about 4 or about 12 weeks were put together.

Findings of the study overall: Spike was spanned by vaccine-associated CD4 TCRs, with dominance at 160-218 and 743-854. Spike-specific TCRs gained breadth and depth after people received two AZD1222 doses. Reports say nearly half of spike-specific TCRs go after unmutated variant regions.

The rearrangement joins TRBV7-2 to TRBJ1-4; D perhaps matches TRBD1 (5 bases). The origin of this receptor is an adult in good health. Source: peripheral blood, taken on day 0 of AZD1222 vaccination. CDR3 amino acids: CASSPGPFDEKLFF. The CDR3 region has the DNA TGTGCCAGCAGCCCGGGACCTTTTGATGAAAAACTGTTTTTT.